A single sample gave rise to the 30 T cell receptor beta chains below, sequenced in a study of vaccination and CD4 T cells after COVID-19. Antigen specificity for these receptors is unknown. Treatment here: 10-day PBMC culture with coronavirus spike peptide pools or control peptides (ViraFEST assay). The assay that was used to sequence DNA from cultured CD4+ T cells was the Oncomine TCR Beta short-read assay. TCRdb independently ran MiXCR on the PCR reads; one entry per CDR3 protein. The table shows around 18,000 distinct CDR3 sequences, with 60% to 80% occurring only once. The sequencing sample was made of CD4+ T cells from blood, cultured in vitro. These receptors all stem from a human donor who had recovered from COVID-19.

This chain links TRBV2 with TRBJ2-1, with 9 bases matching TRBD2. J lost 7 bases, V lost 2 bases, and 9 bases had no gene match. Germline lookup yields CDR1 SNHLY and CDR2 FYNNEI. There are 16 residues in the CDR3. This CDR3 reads CASSERGGRAENEQFF. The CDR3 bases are TGTGCCAGCAGTGAAAGGGGCGGGAGGGCCGAAAATGAGCAGTTCTTC.

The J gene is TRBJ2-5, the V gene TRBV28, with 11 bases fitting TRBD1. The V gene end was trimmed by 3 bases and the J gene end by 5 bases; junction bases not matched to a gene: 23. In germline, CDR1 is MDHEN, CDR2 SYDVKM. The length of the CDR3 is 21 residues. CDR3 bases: TGTGCCAGCAGTTTTCGTCTGGCCAGGAGGGTGGGGACAGGGGGAGGGGAGACCCAGTACTTC. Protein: CASSFRLARRVGTGGGETQYF.

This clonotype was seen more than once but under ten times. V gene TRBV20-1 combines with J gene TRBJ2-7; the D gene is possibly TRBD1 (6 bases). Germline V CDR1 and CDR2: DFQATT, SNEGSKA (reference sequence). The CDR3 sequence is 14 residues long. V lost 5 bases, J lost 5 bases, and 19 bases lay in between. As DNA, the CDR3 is TGCAGTGCTCCGGACCAGGGGTCCGTTGACGAGCAGTACTTC. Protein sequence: CSAPDQGSVDEQYF.

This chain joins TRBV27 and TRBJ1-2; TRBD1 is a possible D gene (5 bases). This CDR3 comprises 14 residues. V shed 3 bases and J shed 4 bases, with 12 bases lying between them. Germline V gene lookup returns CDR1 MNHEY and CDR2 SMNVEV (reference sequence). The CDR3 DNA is TGTGCCAGCAGTTTGGGGCCAGGTCTCTATGGCTACACCTTC. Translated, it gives CASSLGPGLYGYTF.

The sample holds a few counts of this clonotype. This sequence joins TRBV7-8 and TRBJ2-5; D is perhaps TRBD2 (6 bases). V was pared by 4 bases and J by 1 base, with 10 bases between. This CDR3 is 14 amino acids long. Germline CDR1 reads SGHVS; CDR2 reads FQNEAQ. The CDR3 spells CASSSSGVQETQYF. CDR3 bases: TGTGCCAGCAGCTCCTCGGGGGTCCAAGAGACCCAGTACTTC.

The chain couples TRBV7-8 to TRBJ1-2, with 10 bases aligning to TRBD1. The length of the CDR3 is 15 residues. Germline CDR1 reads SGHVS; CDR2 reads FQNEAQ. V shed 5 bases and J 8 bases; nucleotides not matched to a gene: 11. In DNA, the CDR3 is TGTGCCAGCAGCCCCAGGACAGGGGGAGTATTCGGCTACACCTTC. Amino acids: CASSPRTGGVFGYTF.

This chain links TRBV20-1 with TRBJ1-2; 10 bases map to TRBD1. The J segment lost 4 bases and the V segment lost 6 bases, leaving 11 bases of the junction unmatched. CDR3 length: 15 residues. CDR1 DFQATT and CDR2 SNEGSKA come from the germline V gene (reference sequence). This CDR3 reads CSASPGTGVSYGYTF. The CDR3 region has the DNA TGCAGTGCCAGCCCCGGGACAGGGGTCTCCTATGGCTACACCTTC.

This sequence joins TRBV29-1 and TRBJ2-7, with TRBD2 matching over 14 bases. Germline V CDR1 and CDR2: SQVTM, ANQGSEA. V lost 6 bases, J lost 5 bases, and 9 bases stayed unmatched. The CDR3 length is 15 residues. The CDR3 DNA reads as TGCAGCGTCGAGGGACTAGCGGGAGTTCGGGACGAGCAGTACTTC. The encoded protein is CSVEGLAGVRDEQYF.

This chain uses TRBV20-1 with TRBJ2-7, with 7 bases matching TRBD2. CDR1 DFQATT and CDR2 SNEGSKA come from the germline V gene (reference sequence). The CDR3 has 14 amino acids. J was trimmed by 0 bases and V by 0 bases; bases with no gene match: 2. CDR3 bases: TGCAGTGCTAGAGATCAGCGGGGCTCCTACGAGCAGTACTTC. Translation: CSARDQRGSYEQYF.

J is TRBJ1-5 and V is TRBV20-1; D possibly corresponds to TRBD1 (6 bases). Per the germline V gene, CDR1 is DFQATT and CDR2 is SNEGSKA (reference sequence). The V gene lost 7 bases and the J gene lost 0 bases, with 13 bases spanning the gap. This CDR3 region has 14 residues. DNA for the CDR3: TGCAGTGTTCAAGGGGGGGTTAGCAATCAGCCCCAGCATTTT. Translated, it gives CSVQGGVSNQPQHF.

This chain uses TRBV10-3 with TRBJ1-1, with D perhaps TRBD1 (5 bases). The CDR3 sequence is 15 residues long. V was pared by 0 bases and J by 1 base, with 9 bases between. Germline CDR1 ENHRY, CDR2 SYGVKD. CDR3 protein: CAISESGGGNTEAFF. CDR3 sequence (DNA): TGTGCCATCAGTGAGTCGGGGGGGGGGAACACTGAAGCTTTCTTT.

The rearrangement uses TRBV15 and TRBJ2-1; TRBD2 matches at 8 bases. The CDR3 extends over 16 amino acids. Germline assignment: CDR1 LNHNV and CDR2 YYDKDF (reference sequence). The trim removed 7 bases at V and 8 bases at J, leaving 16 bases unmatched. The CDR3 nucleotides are TGTGCCACCACCCAAATTCGGAGCGGGAGAGGCGATGAGCAGTTCTTC. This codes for CATTQIRSGRGDEQFF.

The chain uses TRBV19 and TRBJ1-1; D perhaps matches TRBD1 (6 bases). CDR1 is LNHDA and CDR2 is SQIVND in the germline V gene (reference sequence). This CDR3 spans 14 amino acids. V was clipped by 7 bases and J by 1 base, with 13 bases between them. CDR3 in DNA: TGTGCCAGTACCTCTAGGGGGGGGAACACTGAAGCTTTCTTT. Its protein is CASTSRGGNTEAFF.

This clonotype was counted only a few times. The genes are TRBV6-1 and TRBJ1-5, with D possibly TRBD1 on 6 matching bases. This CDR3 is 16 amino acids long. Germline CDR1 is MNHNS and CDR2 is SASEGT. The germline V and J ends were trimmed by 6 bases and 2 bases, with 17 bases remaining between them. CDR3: CASRGAVIEGNQPQHF. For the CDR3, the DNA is TGTGCCAGCAGGGGGGCCGTTATCGAAGGCAATCAGCCCCAGCATTTT.

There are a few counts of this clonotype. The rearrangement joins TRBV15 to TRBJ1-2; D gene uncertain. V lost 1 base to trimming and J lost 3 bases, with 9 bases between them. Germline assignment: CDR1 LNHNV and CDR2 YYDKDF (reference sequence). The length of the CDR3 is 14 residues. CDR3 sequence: CATSRAGQDYGYTF. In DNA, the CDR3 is TGTGCCACCAGCAGAGCGGGCCAGGACTATGGCTACACCTTC.

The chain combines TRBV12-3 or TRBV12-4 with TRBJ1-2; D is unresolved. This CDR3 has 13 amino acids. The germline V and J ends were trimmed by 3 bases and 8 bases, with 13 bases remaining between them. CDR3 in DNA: TGTGCCAGCAGTTTGACCATAACCGGGGGCTACACCTTC. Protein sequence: CASSLTITGGYTF.

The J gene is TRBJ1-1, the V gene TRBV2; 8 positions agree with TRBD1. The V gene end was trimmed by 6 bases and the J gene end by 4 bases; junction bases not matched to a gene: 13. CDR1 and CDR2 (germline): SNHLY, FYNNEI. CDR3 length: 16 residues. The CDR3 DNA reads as TGTGCCAGCAGCCCAATAGGACAGGGAGGGGTCACTGAAGCTTTCTTT. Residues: CASSPIGQGGVTEAFF.

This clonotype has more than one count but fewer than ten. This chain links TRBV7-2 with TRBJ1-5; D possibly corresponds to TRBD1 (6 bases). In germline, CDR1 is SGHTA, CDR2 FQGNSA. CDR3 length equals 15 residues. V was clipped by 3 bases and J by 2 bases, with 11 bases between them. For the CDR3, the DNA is TGTGCCAGCAGCTTCACACAGGGCGGCAATCAGCCCCAGCATTTT. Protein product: CASSFTQGGNQPQHF.

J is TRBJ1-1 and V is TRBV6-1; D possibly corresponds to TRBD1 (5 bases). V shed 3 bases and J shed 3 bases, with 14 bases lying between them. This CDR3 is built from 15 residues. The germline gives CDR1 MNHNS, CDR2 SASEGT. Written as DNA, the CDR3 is TGTGCCAGCAGTGATGAGGCTTCGGGGGACACTGAAGCTTTCTTT. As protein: CASSDEASGDTEAFF.

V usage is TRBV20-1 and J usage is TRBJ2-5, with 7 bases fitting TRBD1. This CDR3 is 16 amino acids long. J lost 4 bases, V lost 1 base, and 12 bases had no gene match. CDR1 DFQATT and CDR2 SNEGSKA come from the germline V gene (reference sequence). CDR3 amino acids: CSARGSRRGLRETQYF. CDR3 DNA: TGCAGTGCTAGAGGTTCTCGAAGGGGGCTTCGAGAGACCCAGTACTTC.

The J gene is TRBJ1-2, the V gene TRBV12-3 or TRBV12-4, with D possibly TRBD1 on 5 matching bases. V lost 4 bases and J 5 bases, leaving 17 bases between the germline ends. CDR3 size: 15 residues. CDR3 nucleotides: TGTGCCAGCAGTTCGGGAGGCAGCGAGGGGTATGGCTACACCTTC. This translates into CASSSGGSEGYGYTF.

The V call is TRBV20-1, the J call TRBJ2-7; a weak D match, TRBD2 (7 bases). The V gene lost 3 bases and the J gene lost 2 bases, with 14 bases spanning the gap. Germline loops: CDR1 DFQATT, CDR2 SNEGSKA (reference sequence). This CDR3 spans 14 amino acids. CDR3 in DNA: TGCAGTGCTAGGGGGGAGGGGGGACCCTACGAGCAGTACTTC. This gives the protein CSARGEGGPYEQYF.

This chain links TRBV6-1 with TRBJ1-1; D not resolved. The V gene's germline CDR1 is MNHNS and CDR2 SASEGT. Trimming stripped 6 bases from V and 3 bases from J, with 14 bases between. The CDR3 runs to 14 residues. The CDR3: CASSPETGYTEAFF. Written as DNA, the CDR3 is TGTGCCAGCAGCCCAGAGACGGGCTACACTGAAGCTTTCTTT.

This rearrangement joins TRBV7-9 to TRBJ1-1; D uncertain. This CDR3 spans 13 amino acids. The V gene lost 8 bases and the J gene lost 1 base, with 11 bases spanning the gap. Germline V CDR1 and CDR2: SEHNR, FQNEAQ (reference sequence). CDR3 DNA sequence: TGTGCCAGCGGCCGCTCGGGGAACACTGAAGCTTTCTTT. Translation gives CASGRSGNTEAFF.

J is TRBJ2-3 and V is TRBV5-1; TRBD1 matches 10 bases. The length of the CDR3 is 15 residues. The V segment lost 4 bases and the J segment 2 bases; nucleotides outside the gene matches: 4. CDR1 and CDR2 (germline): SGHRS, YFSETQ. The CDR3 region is CASSLGQGITDTQYF. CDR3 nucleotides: TGCGCCAGCAGCCTGGGACAGGGGATCACAGATACGCAGTATTTT.

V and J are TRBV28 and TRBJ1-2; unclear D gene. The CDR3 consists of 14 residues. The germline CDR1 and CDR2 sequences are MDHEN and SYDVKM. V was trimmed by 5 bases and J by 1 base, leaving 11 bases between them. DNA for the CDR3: TGTGCCAGCAGTAGCCTACAGAATAACTATGGCTACACCTTC. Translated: CASSSLQNNYGYTF.

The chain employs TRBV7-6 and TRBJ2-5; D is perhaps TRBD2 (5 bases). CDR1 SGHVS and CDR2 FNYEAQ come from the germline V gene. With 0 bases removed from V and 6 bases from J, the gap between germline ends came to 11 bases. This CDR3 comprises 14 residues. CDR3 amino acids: CASSLAGSGQTQYF. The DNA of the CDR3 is TGTGCCAGCAGCTTAGCGGGGAGTGGGCAGACCCAGTACTTC. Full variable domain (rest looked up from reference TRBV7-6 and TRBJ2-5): GAGVSQSPRYKVTKRGQDVALRCDPISGHVSLYWYRQALGQGPEFLTYFNYEAQQDKSGLPNDRFSAERPEGSISTLTIQRTEQRDSAMYRCASSLAGSGQTQYFGPGTRLLVL.

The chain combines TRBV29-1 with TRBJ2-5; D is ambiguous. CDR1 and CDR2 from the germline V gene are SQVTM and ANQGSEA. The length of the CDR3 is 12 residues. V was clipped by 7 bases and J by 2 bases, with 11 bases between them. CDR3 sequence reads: CSALHIQETQYF. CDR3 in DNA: TGCAGCGCCCTACATATACAAGAGACCCAGTACTTC.

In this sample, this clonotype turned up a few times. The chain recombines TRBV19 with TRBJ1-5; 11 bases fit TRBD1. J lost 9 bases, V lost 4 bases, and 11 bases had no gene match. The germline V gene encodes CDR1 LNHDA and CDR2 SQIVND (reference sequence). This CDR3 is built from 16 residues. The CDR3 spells CASSTRTGGRFGPQHF. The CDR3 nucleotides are TGTGCCAGTAGTACCAGGACAGGGGGCCGGTTTGGGCCCCAGCATTTT.

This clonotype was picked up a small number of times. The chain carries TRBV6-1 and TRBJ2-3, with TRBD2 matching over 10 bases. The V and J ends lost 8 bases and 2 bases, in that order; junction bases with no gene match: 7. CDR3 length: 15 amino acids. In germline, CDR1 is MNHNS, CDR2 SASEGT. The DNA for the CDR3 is TGTGCCAGCGATCGACTAGCGGGTGACACAGATACGCAGTATTTT. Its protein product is CASDRLAGDTDTQYF.